This TCR beta chain comes out of a study of T cell responses to AZD1222 COVID-19 vaccine. Data came from immunoSEQ multiplex PCR; TCRdb stores just in-frame clones and leaves some out. The top ten hold about 1.9% of the sample, which has 130,000 to 150,000 clones, approximately 90% seen once. General observations from the study: The reported proportion of spike-specific TCRs targeting unmutated variant regions was nearly half. Clonal diversity may have been underestimated, and the donors were mostly white British, with more females than males.

Details on this clone: Its antigen remains unknown.

This CDR3 is 14 amino acids long. The germline V gene has CDR1 SGHDT and CDR2 YYEEEE. V lost 0 bases, J lost 5 bases, and 11 bases lay in between. The sequence was obtained from an adult who received the AZD1222 COVID-19 vaccine. The starting material was peripheral blood, obtained 28 days after the second AZD1222 dose. The chain couples TRBV5-6 to TRBJ1-1; D unresolved. CDR3 coding DNA: TGTGCCAGCAGCTTGGGAGTGATGGGGACTGAAGCTTTCTTT. This codes for CASSLGVMGTEAFF.